In its sample, the clone carrying this T cell receptor (beta chain) was seen many times. Antigen unknown. RNA transcripts provided the template for amplifying TCR beta CDR3 regions. Second-round multiplex PCR came after a first-round RT-PCR that employed HTBI primers. Each CDR3 protein gets one entry after TCRdb re-called the multiplex PCR reads with MiXCR. The repertoire includes almost 750,000 distinct CDR3 sequences, around 40% of them detected once, and 44% sits in the top ten. These data come from a study of Graves' ophthalmopathy and Graves' hyperthyroidism. Researchers turned away patients with other autoimmune diseases, uncontrolled infections, pregnancy or lactation. Diagnosis relied on clinical symptoms, serum thyroxine, TRAb, thyroid ultrasound and orbital computed tomography. Points from the study as a whole: A 13-signature model separated ophthalmopathy from stable hyperthyroidism, 87.88% sensitivity, 80% to 83% specificity.

Germline V gene sequence: CDR1 ENHRY, CDR2 SYGVKD. This CDR3 contains 16 residues. Trimming cost V 0 bases and J 2 bases; bases outside gene matches: 4. The V call is TRBV10-3, the J call TRBJ2-5; 9 bases map to TRBD2. This receptor was taken from an adult man with Graves' ophthalmopathy. The sample was peripheral blood. The CDR3 region has the DNA TGTGCCATCAGTGAGTCGGCTAGCGGGGAGCAAGAGACCCAGTACTTC. This sequence encodes CAISESASGEQETQYF.